The sequence of this T cell receptor (beta chain) was determined in a study of regulatory T cells in long-lasting Graves disease. Combining iRepertoire HTBI primers with Arm-PCR of CDR3 regions, the authors built TCR beta libraries. TCRdb reprocessed the multiplex PCR reads with MiXCR, giving one entry per CDR3 protein. The data show some 490,000 distinct CDR3 sequences, about 11% seen once. As to this clonotype: The antigen remains unidentified. Mismatch with germline at one junction end may stem from a read error.

Notes on the study in general: Persistent Graves' patients showed less TCR diversity than newly diagnosed patients showed.

The time point is: newly diagnosed GD, antithyroid drugs for less than 3 months. Making the TCR library involved RNA that had been extracted from PBMCs. Into tubes containing EDTA, nine milliliters of peripheral blood were drawn. A further study also used this sample, focusing on T cells in Graves' hyperthyroidism and ophthalmopathy. As that report states: Appearing also in blood were most of the thyroid clonotypes expanded above 0.001.

The clonotype comes from a woman under 40 with Graves disease. Specimen: peripheral blood mononuclear cells (PBMCs), collected at new diagnosis, from a patient treated with antithyroid drugs.

This CDR3 is CASSPNPGQGAYKQYF. The CDR3 DNA reads TGTGCCAGCAGCCCCAATCCGGGACAGGGGGCCTACAAGCAGTACTTC. The rearrangement uses TRBV13 and TRBJ2-7; 12 bases line up with TRBD1. Germline CDR1 PRHDT, CDR2 FYEKMQ (reference sequence). The CDR3 loop spans 16 amino acids.